This T cell receptor (beta chain) comes out of a study of T-cell reconstitution after alpha-beta-depleted transplantation in children. Preparation of the TCRbeta library used unique molecular identifiers. TCRdb fed the PCR reads into MiXCR, producing one record per CDR3 protein. The sample includes approximately 200,000 distinct CDR3 sequences, roughly 15% seen only once; the top ten take around 14%. This clonotype was observed at least ten times. The V segment lost 3 bases and the J segment 8 bases; nucleotides outside the gene matches: 12. CDR3 length: 17 amino acids. The germline CDR1 and CDR2 sequences are LNHNV and YYDKDF (reference sequence).

The receptor was isolated from a human donor who donated a stem cell graft to a child with acute lymphoblastic leukemia. V and J are TRBV15 and TRBJ2-1; TRBD2 matches at 11 bases. The sample was PBMCs from the stem cell graft donor, taken from the stem cell graft. The CDR3 loop reads CATSRGTSGGPTDEQFF. For the CDR3, the DNA is TGTGCCACCAGCAGGGGTACTAGCGGGGGACCCACAGATGAGCAGTTCTTC.